These 25 T cell receptor beta chains were all obtained from the same sample, sequenced in a study of T cells in Graves' hyperthyroidism and ophthalmopathy (dated by TCRdb to between 2019 and 2020). The library was built by means of multiplex PCR. This sample was sequenced with an Illumina HiSeq 2000. The TCR beta CDR3 regions were amplified from the RNA transcripts. The TCR CDR3 was subjected to a first round of RT-PCR using the HTBI primer set and the Qiagen OneStep RT-PCR kit. TCRdb itself trimmed the public reads at Q25 with fastp, ran MiXCR and retained productive beta chains. Here each entry gathers all rows of one CDR3 protein and keeps the most common genes and DNA. The sample yields 300,000 to 450,000 distinct CDR3 sequences; approximately 13% were counted once. Of the sample, 8% to 13% falls within the top ten clones. The material sequenced was blood. Receptors were obtained from a woman aged 60-70 years with Graves' hyperthyroidism.

This clonotype was detected ten times or more. J is TRBJ2-5 and V is TRBV6-1; 12 bases align to TRBD2. The trim removed 7 bases at V and 1 base at J, leaving 10 bases unmatched. This CDR3 has 17 amino acids. From germline, CDR1 is MNHNS and CDR2 SASEGT. This CDR3 is CASTPSGRADRQETQYF. The DNA of the CDR3 is TGTGCCAGCACACCTAGCGGGAGGGCCGACCGCCAAGAGACCCAGTACTTC.

The chain has TRBV4-2 and TRBJ1-5; D remains unclear. CDR1 and CDR2 (germline): LGHNA, YNFKEQ. With 1 base removed from V and 6 bases from J, the gap between germline ends came to 7 bases. CDR3 length equals 13 residues. The CDR3 sequence: CASSQVDRQPQHF. The CDR3 bases are TGTGCCAGCAGCCAAGTAGACCGTCAGCCCCAGCATTTT.

This clonotype appeared many times. This chain joins TRBV11-3 and TRBJ2-7; a possible D gene is TRBD2 (6 bases). Germline CDR1 SGHNT, CDR2 YENEEA. This CDR3 region has 15 residues. V lost 5 bases, J lost 7 bases, and 21 bases lay in between. The CDR3 is CASSLTGGNKREQYF. As DNA, the CDR3 is TGTGCCAGCAGCCTCACCGGAGGGAATAAGAGAGAGCAGTACTTC. Based on the CDR3 plus reference TRBV11-3 and TRBJ2-7, the full variable domain is EAGVVQSPRYKIIEKKQPVAFWCNPISGHNTLYWYLQNLGQGPELLIRYENEEAVDDSQLPKDRFSAERLKGVDSTLKIQPAELGDSAVYLCASSLTGGNKREQYFGPGTRLTVT.

This clonotype came up a few times. This rearrangement joins TRBV9 to TRBJ1-4; D is perhaps TRBD1 (6 bases). Trimming stripped 3 bases from V and 0 bases from J, with 9 bases between. The CDR3 runs to 15 residues. Germline V gene lookup returns CDR1 SGDLS and CDR2 YYNGEE. DNA for the CDR3: TGTGCCAGCAGCGAGGGGGGTACAACTAATGAAAAACTGTTTTTT. Translated, it gives CASSEGGTTNEKLFF.

This clonotype has ten or more counts. This rearrangement joins TRBV3-1 to TRBJ2-7, with TRBD2 matching 11 bases. This CDR3 is built from 15 residues. Per the germline V gene, CDR1 is LGHDT and CDR2 is YNNKEL (reference sequence). V was pared by 5 bases and J by 3 bases, with 6 bases of the junction left unmatched. The CDR3 DNA sequence: TGTGCCAGCAGCTTTAAACTAGCGGGAGTCTACGAGCAGTACTTC. Residues: CASSFKLAGVYEQYF.

The chain links TRBV29-1 to TRBJ2-7, with D tentatively TRBD1 or TRBD2 (7 bases each). This CDR3 has 13 residues. Trimming removed 3 bases from V and 8 bases from J, with 17 bases in between. CDR1 is SQVTM, CDR2 ANQGSEA, per germline. CDR3 in amino acids: CSVDRGRGGQQYF. DNA for the CDR3: TGCAGCGTTGATAGGGGCAGGGGGGGACAGCAGTACTTC.

This rearrangement joins TRBV7-3 to TRBJ1-2; D is ambiguous. CDR1 and CDR2 from the germline V gene are SGHTA and FQGTGA. V was shortened by 4 bases and J by 0 bases, with 6 bases between the two germline ends. The CDR3 runs 13 residues. CDR3: CASSSSPNYGYTF. The DNA of the CDR3 is TGTGCCAGCAGCTCCTCTCCTAACTATGGCTACACCTTC.

This clonotype appeared many times. This chain uses TRBV2 with TRBJ2-1, with TRBD2 as a possible D gene (6 bases). The germline V gene encodes CDR1 SNHLY and CDR2 FYNNEI. The CDR3 sequence is 15 residues long. Trimming left V 7 bases short and J 1 base short, with 14 bases between. The CDR3 here is CASTEGRGSYNEQFF. CDR3 nucleotide sequence: TGTGCCAGCACCGAGGGGCGGGGATCCTACAATGAGCAGTTCTTC. The complete variable domain, with remaining parts taken from reference TRBV2 and TRBJ2-1, reads EPEVTQTPSHQVTQMGQEVILRCVPISNHLYFYWYRQILGQKVEFLVSFYNNEISEKSEIFDDQFSVERPDGSNFTLKIRSTKLEDSAMYFCASTEGRGSYNEQFFGPGTRLTVL.

A few counts support this clonotype. The V and J genes are TRBV15 and TRBJ2-1; D is possibly TRBD2 (6 bases). Germline V gene data show CDR1 as LNHNV and CDR2 as YYDKDF (reference sequence). CDR3 length: 14 amino acids. Trimming shortened V by 1 base and J by 5 bases, and 9 bases separated the two germline ends. The CDR3 here is CATSRGGLNNEQFF. CDR3 nucleotides: TGTGCCACCAGCAGAGGGGGACTCAACAATGAGCAGTTCTTC. Variable domain in full (rest from reference TRBV15 and TRBJ2-1): DAMVIQNPRYQVTQFGKPVTLSCSQTLNHNVMYWYQQKSSQAPKLLFHYYDKDFNNEADTPDNFQSRRPNTSFCFLDIRSPGLGDTAMYLCATSRGGLNNEQFFGPGTRLTVL.

CDR3 loop: CASSAGTGEVSGELFF. As DNA, the CDR3 is TGTGCCAGCAGTGCTGGGACAGGGGAAGTGAGCGGGGAGCTGTTTTTT. This chain joins TRBV2 and TRBJ2-2, with TRBD1 matching 10 bases. Germline lookup yields CDR1 SNHLY and CDR2 FYNNEI. V gave up 4 bases and J gave up 7 bases; unmatched junction bases: 9. This CDR3 is 16 amino acids long.

The V gene is TRBV28, the J gene TRBJ2-5, with 7 bases matching TRBD1. The V segment lost 8 bases and the J segment 5 bases; nucleotides outside the gene matches: 8. Germline values: CDR1 MDHEN, CDR2 SYDVKM. CDR3 length: 13 residues. The CDR3 nucleotides read TGTGCCAGCCATCCAGGGGGTACGGAGACCCAGTACTTC. Protein product: CASHPGGTETQYF.

This clonotype was seen many times. The J gene is TRBJ2-6, the V gene TRBV12-3 or TRBV12-4; either TRBD1 or TRBD2 may supply D (6 bases each). V lost 5 bases, J lost 3 bases, and 14 bases lay in between. The CDR3 is made up of 16 amino acids. The CDR3, as DNA: TGTGCCAGCAGTAGGGGGGAGCAGTATGGGGCCAACGTCCTGACTTTC. Translated: CASSRGEQYGANVLTF.

The chain combines TRBV5-1 with TRBJ2-1; tentative D call: TRBD2 (5 bases). CDR3 length: 15 residues. CDR1 is SGHRS and CDR2 is YFSETQ in the germline V gene. Trimming shortened V by 5 bases and J by 8 bases, and 20 bases separated the two germline ends. The CDR3, as DNA: TGCGCCAGCAGTCGCGGCAGCCGTCGGGGAGATGAGCAGTTCTTC. This sequence encodes CASSRGSRRGDEQFF.

V and J are TRBV12-3 or TRBV12-4 and TRBJ1-5, with TRBD1 matching over 7 bases. Losses at the gene ends were 5 bases for V and 4 bases for J; bases not matched to a gene: 8. The CDR3 totals 15 residues. The CDR3 DNA reads as TGTGCCAGCAGTCAAACCGGGACAGCAAATCAGCCCCAGCATTTT. Its translation is CASSQTGTANQPQHF.

In this sample, this clonotype turned up a few times. V gene TRBV6-1 combines with J gene TRBJ2-7; TRBD1 agrees at 7 bases. Germline trimming cut 4 bases from V and 2 bases from J; bases unmatched to any gene: 5. The CDR3 covers 14 residues. Germline CDR1 reads MNHNS; CDR2 reads SASEGT. The CDR3 DNA sequence: TGTGCCAGCAGTGGATCCGGGACAGCCTACGAGCAGTACTTC. Protein sequence: CASSGSGTAYEQYF.

V and J are TRBV10-3 and TRBJ1-2, with unresolved D. Between the trimmed V and J ends, which lost 5 bases and 2 bases, there was a span of 9 bases. Germline CDR1 is ENHRY and CDR2 is SYGVKD. The CDR3 spans 13 residues. CDR3 sequence (DNA): TGTGCCATCAGTCCGATGGAGAACTATGGCTACACCTTC. Translating it yields CAISPMENYGYTF.

There are many counts of this clonotype. V and J are TRBV5-1 and TRBJ1-5, with a tentative D call TRBD1 (6 bases). Per germline, CDR1 SGHRS and CDR2 YFSETQ. The CDR3 is 15 residues long. Trimming left V 2 bases short and J 1 base short, with 10 bases between. CDR3 loop: CASSLQGMSNQPQHF. CDR3 coding DNA: TGCGCCAGCAGCTTACAGGGTATGAGCAATCAGCCCCAGCATTTT.

The genes are TRBV20-1 and TRBJ2-1, with D perhaps given as TRBD1 or TRBD2 (6 bases each). Trimming took 4 bases from V and 7 from J, leaving 14 bases between them. Per the germline V gene, CDR1 is DFQATT and CDR2 is SNEGSKA (reference sequence). This CDR3 is built from 13 residues. DNA for the CDR3: TGCAGTGCTAAGAGGGGGGCTGGTAATGAGCAGTTCTTC. It translates to CSAKRGAGNEQFF.

CDR3 sequence (DNA): TGTGCCAGTAGGGACATAGGGGGTGTCGCGAACATTCAGTACTTC. This gives the protein CASRDIGGVANIQYF. The chain combines TRBV19 with TRBJ2-4; D is possibly TRBD1 (6 bases). This CDR3 spans 15 amino acids. CDR1 LNHDA and CDR2 SQIVND come from the germline V gene (reference sequence). V was trimmed by 6 bases and J by 7 bases, leaving 19 bases between them.

This clonotype was counted at least ten times. The chain combines TRBV11-2 with TRBJ2-7; D is undetermined. Trimming cost V 1 base and J 5 bases, with 12 bases left between them. Germline values: CDR1 SGHAT, CDR2 FQNNGV. This CDR3 is built from 14 residues. CDR3 region: CASSLGGIIHEQYF. The CDR3 DNA is TGTGCCAGCAGCTTAGGAGGTATCATTCACGAGCAGTACTTC. The full variable domain, with the rest looked up from reference TRBV11-2 and TRBJ2-7, is EAGVAQSPRYKIIEKRQSVAFWCNPISGHATLYWYQQILGQGPKLLIQFQNNGVVDDSQLPKDRFSAERLKGVDSTLKIQPAKLEDSAVYLCASSLGGIIHEQYFGPGTRLTVT.

This clonotype was detected many times. The chain employs TRBV2 and TRBJ1-1; 8 bases are shared with TRBD1. Unmatched junction bases numbered 9, after V lost 6 bases and J lost 12 bases. Germline V CDR1 and CDR2: SNHLY, FYNNEI. The CDR3 runs to 12 residues. The DNA for the CDR3 is TGTGCCAGCAGCGGGGACAGGATGAGAACTTTCTTT. Amino acid sequence: CASSGDRMRTFF.

This clonotype was detected ten times or more. The V and J genes are TRBV24-1 and TRBJ1-2; D gene unclear. Germline loops: CDR1 KGHDR, CDR2 SFDVKD. V was clipped by 2 bases and J by 5 bases, with 14 bases between them. CDR3 length equals 15 residues. Here the CDR3 reads CATSDSREGDYGYTF. The CDR3 DNA sequence: TGTGCCACCAGTGATTCCCGTGAGGGAGATTATGGCTACACCTTC.

This clonotype was recorded many times. J is TRBJ2-5 and V is TRBV20-1; the D gene is possibly TRBD2 (6 bases). The CDR3 spans 16 residues. From germline, CDR1 is DFQATT and CDR2 SNEGSKA (reference sequence). The V gene lost 5 bases and the J gene lost 2 bases, with 21 bases spanning the gap. CDR3 DNA sequence: TGCAGTGCTCTGAAAACATTTAGCGGAGTACAAGAGACCCAGTACTTC. It is translated as CSALKTFSGVQETQYF.

The chain has TRBV2 and TRBJ2-7; 14 bases line up with TRBD2. Trimming cost V 7 bases and J 3 bases; bases outside gene matches: 5. CDR3 length: 15 residues. The germline CDR1 and CDR2 sequences are SNHLY and FYNNEI. The CDR3 spells CASTQGTSGSYEQYF. CDR3 DNA: TGTGCCAGCACTCAAGGGACTAGCGGGAGCTACGAGCAGTACTTC.

This clonotype was seen at least ten times. J is TRBJ1-2 and V is TRBV28, with D possibly being TRBD1 (5 bases). The germline V gene has CDR1 MDHEN and CDR2 SYDVKM. Trimming removed 4 bases at V and 8 bases at J, with 26 bases between. The CDR3 sequence is 17 residues long. The CDR3 DNA sequence: TGTGCCAGCAGTTCGACCTGGGGCAGCCCAGCGCGGGGCGGCTACACCTTC. It translates to CASSSTWGSPARGGYTF.